Listed below are T cell receptor beta chains from one sample, sequenced in a study of OX40 agonist ivuxolimab in advanced cancers. Sequencing used immunoSEQ multiplex PCR; TCRdb keeps in-frame clones, though not all of them. The data contain 60,000 to 90,000 clones, approximately 86% of them singletons. The specimen comprised CD4+ or CD8+ T cells sorted from blood, sampled in a trial of the OX40 agonist ivuxolimab. The source is an adult with an advanced solid tumor such as melanoma, head and neck, liver or kidney cancer. The CDR3 runs from the conserved cysteine through the conserved F or W. A D gene is named only where the DNA matches it firmly. Clone sizes are given selectively: once, few, many, or a class where the clone is expanded.

d_call	clone_size	v_call	j_call	cdr3_nt	cdr3_aa
TRBD1	-	TRBV4-3	TRBJ2-1	TGCGCCAGCAGCCAGGAACCAGGGGGTGAGCAGTTCTTC	CASSQEPGGEQFF
-	-	TRBV28	TRBJ2-2	TGTGCCAGCAGTACACTGATCGGGGAGCTGTTTTTT	CASSTLIGELFF
TRBD1	once	TRBV9	TRBJ2-7	TGTGCCAGCAGCGTTGGTTTGAACAGGGGCTACGAGCAGTACTTC	CASSVGLNRGYEQYF
TRBD1	-	TRBV2	TRBJ1-5	TGTGCCAGCAGATTAGGGGGCGGCAATCAGCCCCAGCATTTT	CASRLGGGNQPQHF
-	-	TRBV19	TRBJ2-2	TGTGCCAGTAGTGCCGGGAACACCGGGGAGCTGTTTTTT	CASSAGNTGELFF
-	-	TRBV18	TRBJ2-3	TGTGCCAGCTCACCACCCCGAACCCAGACAGATACGCAGTATTTT	CASSPPRTQTDTQYF
-	-	TRBV9	TRBJ2-7	TGTGCCAGCAGCGTCGCAGGGCCCTCCTACGAGCAGTACTTC	CASSVAGPSYEQYF
-	medium-sized	TRBV6-6	TRBJ1-1	TGTGCCAGCAGTTACTCCAGGGGACCGAAGAACACTGAAGCTTTCTTT	CASSYSRGPKNTEAFF
-	-	TRBV18	TRBJ2-5	TGTGCCAGCTCACGTCAAGAGACCCAGTACTTC	CASSRQETQYF
-	-	TRBV30	TRBJ1-6	TGTGCCTGGAGTTCGCCGGGGGCACCCTATAATTCACCCCTCCACTTT	CAWSSPGAPYNSPLHF
-	few	TRBV7-9	TRBJ2-7	TGTGCCAGCAGTCTACAGGACTACGAGCAGTACTTC	CASSLQDYEQYF
TRBD2	-	TRBV5-1	TRBJ2-5	TGCGCCAGCAGCTTGGCCGGGGGGGCACAAGAGACCCAGTACTTC	CASSLAGGAQETQYF
-	-	TRBV19	TRBJ2-7	TGTGCCAGTAGCTCCGGGGGAGGTCCCTACGAGCAGTACTTC	CASSSGGGPYEQYF
-	-	TRBV6-1	TRBJ2-3	TGTGCCAGCAGTTTACAGTACCGCACAGATACGCAGTATTTT	CASSLQYRTDTQYF
-	-	TRBV7-2	TRBJ2-3	TGTGCCAGCAGCTTAGAGTATAGCGGCGATACGCAGTATTTT	CASSLEYSGDTQYF
TRBD1	-	TRBV7-7	TRBJ2-2	TGTGCCAGCAGCTCTTGGGACAGAGTGACCGGGGAGCTGTTTTTT	CASSSWDRVTGELFF
-	-	TRBV28	TRBJ1-1	TGTGCCAGCAGTTCGAACACTGAAGCTTTCTTT	CASSSNTEAFF
-	once	TRBV6-1	TRBJ1-2	TGTGCCAGCAGTGTCCAGGGGGGCTACACCTTC	CASSVQGGYTF
TRBD2	-	TRBV29-1	TRBJ2-3	TGCAGCGTCCCCACCCCTTGGACTAGCGGAGGGAGCACAGATACGCAGTATTTT	CSVPTPWTSGGSTDTQYF
-	-	TRBV2	TRBJ2-1	TGTGCCAGCATTCGCGGACCCCTGGAGAATGAGCAGTTCTTC	CASIRGPLENEQFF
-	-	TRBV5-4	TRBJ1-2	TGTGCCAGCAGCCCGGACAGCAATTCCTATGGCTACACCTTC	CASSPDSNSYGYTF
TRBD1	-	TRBV7-2	TRBJ1-2	TGTGCCAGCAACTCTCTGGGACAGGGAGACTATGGCTACACCTTC	CASNSLGQGDYGYTF
TRBD2	-	TRBV18	TRBJ2-5	TGTGCCAGCTCATCGCGGACTAGCACAGGAGAGACCCAGTACTTC	CASSSRTSTGETQYF
TRBD2	-	TRBV7-3	TRBJ2-1	TGTGCCAGCAGCTTAGAGCTAGCGGGGGATAATGAGCAGTTCTTC	CASSLELAGDNEQFF
TRBD2	few	TRBV18	TRBJ2-1	TGTGCCAGCTCACCAGAACTAGCGGGAGTAAATGAGCAGTTCTTC	CASSPELAGVNEQFF
-	-	TRBV11-2	TRBJ2-5	TGTGCCAGCAGCTTAGGTCCCTATAACAGTGGACAAGAGACCCAGTACTTC	CASSLGPYNSGQETQYF
TRBD1	few	TRBV6-6	TRBJ1-4	TGTGCCATTCGAGGGGGACAGGGGTCTGTTGAAAAACTGTTTTTT	CAIRGGQGSVEKLFF
-	-	TRBV2	TRBJ2-2	TGTGCCAGCAGAGACGGATCGAACACCGGGGAGCTGTTTTTT	CASRDGSNTGELFF
-	medium-sized	TRBV12-5	TRBJ1-5	TGTGCTAGTGGTTCGGACAGCCTTCTACCCCAGCATTTT	CASGSDSLLPQHF
TRBD2	-	TRBV5-1	TRBJ2-1	TGCGCCAGCAGCTTGGCTGTGACTAGCGCTTACAATGAGCAGTTCTTC	CASSLAVTSAYNEQFF
TRBD2	-	TRBV7-2	TRBJ2-3	TGTGCCAGCCTAAGCGGGAGAATCTCAGATACGCAGTATTTT	CASLSGRISDTQYF
-	once	TRBV7-9	TRBJ1-5	TGTGCCAGCAGCGCGGACAGCCCCAATCAGCCCCAGCATTTT	CASSADSPNQPQHF
TRBD2	-	TRBV19	TRBJ2-1	TGTGCCAGTAGTAGGGGACTAGCGGGAAATGAGCAGTTCTTC	CASSRGLAGNEQFF
-	-	TRBV2	TRBJ2-1	TGTGCCGGTCGTACGGGACGCGCCTCCTACAATGAGCAGTTCTTC	CAGRTGRASYNEQFF
TRBD1	-	TRBV7-6	TRBJ2-1	TGTGCCAGCAGCCCGACGGCGGGCAGGGGGTATGGTGAGCAGTTCTTC	CASSPTAGRGYGEQFF
-	-	TRBV12-5	TRBJ2-3	TGTGCTAGCAATGGGGTAACAGATACGCAGTATTTT	CASNGVTDTQYF
-	-	TRBV28	TRBJ1-1	TGTGCCACCATCCTTGGGGGGCAAAACACTGAAGCTTTCTTT	CATILGGQNTEAFF
TRBD1	few	TRBV12-5	TRBJ1-5	TGTGCTAGTGGTTTGACCCCACAGGGGTACCCAGCTCAGCCCCAGCATTTT	CASGLTPQGYPAQPQHF
-	-	TRBV2	TRBJ2-7	TGTGCCAGCAGGCGAGGGTATTCCTACGAGCAGTACTTC	CASRRGYSYEQYF
TRBD1	-	TRBV30	TRBJ1-6	TGTGCCTGGAGTCGTGGGACAGTTAATTCACCCCTCCACTTT	CAWSRGTVNSPLHF
TRBD1	-	TRBV19	TRBJ1-1	TGTGCCAGTAGTATGGTGGGACAGGGGGTCGTCAACACTGAAGCTTTCTTT	CASSMVGQGVVNTEAFF